Shown below are 18 T cell receptor beta chains from a single sample sequenced in a study of T-cell reconstitution after alpha-beta-depleted transplantation in children. During its preparation, the TCRbeta library received unique molecular identifiers. TCRdb re-analysed the PCR reads in MiXCR, keeping a single row per CDR3 protein. The table includes some 300,000 distinct CDR3 sequences, 10% to 13% detected once. The source material was PBMCs from the stem cell graft donor, sampled from the stem cell graft. The receptors come from a human donor who donated a stem cell graft to a child with acute lymphoblastic leukemia.

The chain carries TRBV27 and TRBJ2-5; 7 bases are shared with TRBD2. Germline CDR1 and CDR2: MNHEY and SMNVEV (reference sequence). V dropped 4 bases and J dropped 7; count of bases not matched to a gene: 15. This CDR3 contains 16 residues. The CDR3 DNA reads as TGTGCCAGCAGTTCGACTCCCCAAGCGGGACGGGGGACCCAGTACTTC. Translation gives CASSSTPQAGRGTQYF.

This clonotype came up many times. This chain joins TRBV20-1 and TRBJ2-1; D unclear. The CDR3 totals 12 residues. Trimming left V 6 bases short and J 2 bases short, with 8 bases between. CDR1 and CDR2 from the germline V gene are DFQATT and SNEGSKA (reference sequence). The CDR3 nucleotides are TGCAGTGCCCCGCTCCCCTACAATGAGCAGTTCTTC. This encodes CSAPLPYNEQFF.

This clonotype was observed many times. The rearrangement links TRBV11-2 to TRBJ2-7, with TRBD1 matching over 8 bases. J was trimmed by 4 bases and V by 0 bases; bases with no gene match: 5. Germline V CDR1 and CDR2: SGHAT, FQNNGV. The CDR3 spans 15 residues. The DNA of the CDR3 is TGTGCCAGCAGCTTAGAGGCAGGGGGCACTTACGAGCAGTACTTC. Translation gives CASSLEAGGTYEQYF.

This clonotype was detected only a few times. V and J are TRBV7-2 and TRBJ1-6, with 9 bases that match TRBD1. Germline loops: CDR1 SGHTA, CDR2 FQGNSA. There are 15 residues in the CDR3. With 5 bases clipped from V and 8 bases from J, the junction kept 7 bases outside the gene matches. Written as DNA, the CDR3 is TGTGCCAGCAGCATCGGGACAGGGCCGGATTCACCCCTCCACTTT. Its protein product is CASSIGTGPDSPLHF.

This clonotype appeared a few times. The chain has TRBV20-1 and TRBJ2-1; TRBD2 matches at 11 bases. The trim removed 5 bases at V and 7 bases at J, leaving 10 bases unmatched. The CDR3 is made up of 15 amino acids. Germline loops: CDR1 DFQATT, CDR2 SNEGSKA (reference sequence). For the CDR3, the DNA is TGCAGTGCTTCTACCGGGACTAGCGGTAGGAATGAGCAGTTCTTC. As protein: CSASTGTSGRNEQFF.

This clonotype showed up just a few times. This chain links TRBV7-9 with TRBJ1-2; weak D call: TRBD1 (5 bases). This CDR3 contains 14 residues. Germline V gene lookup returns CDR1 SEHNR and CDR2 FQNEAQ (reference sequence). Trimming removed 5 bases from V and 4 bases from J, with 14 bases in between. CDR3 bases: TGTGCCAGCAGCCCCCGCGAGGGGAGCTATGGCTACACCTTC. This encodes CASSPREGSYGYTF.

This clonotype was recorded a few times. The chain carries TRBV5-5 and TRBJ2-3, with D perhaps TRBD2 (5 bases). Looked up from germline, CDR1 is SGHKS and CDR2 is YYEKEE (reference sequence). The CDR3 covers 16 residues. Between the trimmed V and J ends, which lost 1 base and 0 bases, there was a span of 12 bases. The CDR3 protein is CASSLSLGVSTDTQYF. The CDR3 DNA reads TGTGCCAGCAGCTTGAGTCTGGGAGTCAGCACAGATACGCAGTATTTT.

This clonotype was seen a few times. CDR3 residues: CASSPPGADEQYF. The CDR3 region has the DNA TGTGCCAGCAGCCCCCCGGGGGCCGACGAGCAGTACTTC. The rearrangement uses TRBV12-3 or TRBV12-4 and TRBJ2-7; D may match TRBD1 or TRBD2 (6 bases each). V lost 6 bases, J lost 5 bases, and 14 bases lay in between. CDR3 length: 13 amino acids.

The table lists this clonotype with many counts. The chain links TRBV20-1 to TRBJ2-3; D is ambiguous. Trimming took off 0 bases at V and 6 bases at J, with 7 bases between the two ends. Germline CDR1 is DFQATT and CDR2 is SNEGSKA (reference sequence). The CDR3 covers 12 residues. DNA of the CDR3: TGCAGTGCTAGAGAAGTAGGTGATACGCAGTATTTT. It translates to CSAREVGDTQYF.

This clonotype was seen only a few times. The V and J genes are TRBV5-1 and TRBJ2-3; possible D gene TRBD2, 5 bases. Germline CDR1 is SGHRS and CDR2 is YFSETQ. This CDR3 comprises 15 residues. Trimming pared 4 bases from V and 0 bases from J, leaving 12 bases between. The DNA of the CDR3 is TGCGCCAGCAGCCCCCGGGATATGAGCACAGATACGCAGTATTTT. Its protein product is CASSPRDMSTDTQYF.

This clonotype has only a few counts. The chain employs TRBV7-9 and TRBJ2-5; D gene ambiguous. V was pared by 1 base and J by 5 bases, with 14 bases between. The V gene's germline CDR1 is SEHNR and CDR2 FQNEAQ (reference sequence). The CDR3 loop spans 15 amino acids. In nucleotides, the CDR3 is TGTGCCAGCAGCTTAGGCCGGGTCCCCGGGGAGACCCAGTACTTC. Residues: CASSLGRVPGETQYF.

CDR3 coding DNA: TGTGCCAGCAATCTGAGAGGGGATGCTAACTATGGCTACACCTTC. Its protein is CASNLRGDANYGYTF. The chain uses TRBV27 and TRBJ1-2, with D maybe TRBD1 (5 bases). The germline V gene has CDR1 MNHEY and CDR2 SMNVEV (reference sequence). V dropped 7 bases and J dropped 0 bases, with 15 bases sitting between them. The CDR3 is made up of 15 amino acids.

This clonotype has only a few counts. J is TRBJ1-1 and V is TRBV28, with TRBD1 as a possible D gene (5 bases). Trimming removed 4 bases from V and 1 base from J, with 10 bases in between. The CDR3 has 14 residues. Germline assignment: CDR1 MDHEN and CDR2 SYDVKM. The CDR3 loop reads CASSSLTGNTEAFF. The CDR3 region has the DNA TGTGCCAGCAGTTCCCTTACAGGGAACACTGAAGCTTTCTTT.

This clonotype was picked up many times. The chain recombines TRBV6-4 with TRBJ2-1; 9 positions agree with TRBD2. V shed 3 bases and J 16 bases; nucleotides not matched to a gene: 13. Germline V gene lookup returns CDR1 MRHNA and CDR2 SNTAGT. The CDR3 sequence is 14 residues long. The CDR3 sequence: CASSEFSGSAATFF. CDR3 sequence (DNA): TGTGCCAGCAGTGAATTTAGCGGGAGCGCCGCCACTTTCTTC.

This clonotype has just a few counts. This chain joins TRBV7-9 and TRBJ2-1, with 13 bases that match TRBD2. After removal of 5 bases from V and 8 bases from J, the junction contained 9 bases not matched to a gene. The CDR3 is 16 residues long. Germline V CDR1 and CDR2: SEHNR, FQNEAQ (reference sequence). The CDR3 DNA is TGTGCCAGCAGCCGGCCCGGGACTAGCGGGGTCGATGAGCAGTTCTTC. Amino acid sequence: CASSRPGTSGVDEQFF. Supplemented by reference TRBV7-9 and TRBJ2-1, the full variable domain reads DTGVSQNPRHKITKRGQNVTFRCDPISEHNRLYWYRQTLGQGPEFLTYFQNEAQLEKSRLLSDRFSAERPKGSFSTLEIQRTEQGDSAMYLCASSRPGTSGVDEQFFGPGTRLTVL.

This clonotype was observed many times. V gene TRBV24-1 combines with J gene TRBJ2-1, with 9 bases identical to TRBD1. J was trimmed by 1 base and V by 12 bases; bases with no gene match: 9. Germline values: CDR1 KGHDR, CDR2 SFDVKD. CDR3 size: 15 residues. CDR3 residues: CAETPDRGSYNEQFF. The CDR3 DNA reads TGTGCCGAAACCCCCGACAGGGGGTCCTACAATGAGCAGTTCTTC.

The chain is built from TRBV28 and TRBJ2-1; D remains ambiguous. V was trimmed by 3 bases and J by 9 bases, leaving 9 bases between them. The germline CDR1 and CDR2 sequences are MDHEN and SYDVKM. The CDR3 length is 12 residues. The CDR3 loop reads CASSLVKSEQFF. CDR3 bases: TGTGCCAGCAGTTTGGTCAAGTCTGAGCAGTTCTTC.

The V gene is TRBV7-8, the J gene TRBJ2-5; TRBD2 matches 7 bases. This CDR3 has 16 amino acids. V lost 1 base to trimming and J lost 0 bases; unmatched junction nucleotides: 5. CDR1 SGHVS and CDR2 FQNEAQ come from the germline V gene. The CDR3 region is CASSLELAGNQETQYF. The CDR3 DNA is TGTGCCAGCAGCTTAGAGTTAGCGGGTAACCAAGAGACCCAGTACTTC.